These 2 T cell receptor beta chains were all obtained from the same sample, sequenced in a study of patients and donors after allogeneic stem cell transplantation (TCRdb year 2020). Receptor libraries were prepared by RT-PCR. The data were produced on a NextSeq 550. TCRdb reanalyzed the raw reads on its own, using fastp at Q25 for trimming and MiXCR for clone calling, and kept in-frame beta chains. Rows are unified per CDR3 protein, each entry keeping the most common DNA and genes. In all, the sample holds around 8,800 distinct CDR3 sequences, and around 4.1% of those were seen once. Around 20% of the sample is taken by the ten largest. The sample comprised blood, either unsorted or a sorted T cell fraction (not recorded which). These receptors originate from a human donor who was either an allogeneic HSCT recipient or a stem cell or donor lymphocyte infusion donor (not recorded which). It is not recorded whose cells these are; they may come from a transplant donor.

At least ten counts were recorded for this clonotype. The CDR3 reads CAIRGLAGGQDTQYF. The CDR3 nucleotides are TGTGCCATCAGGGGACTAGCGGGAGGGCAAGATACGCAGTATTTT. The V and J genes are TRBV10-3 and TRBJ2-3; 16 bases match TRBD2. The CDR3 extends over 15 amino acids. V gave up 6 bases and J gave up 5 bases; unmatched junction bases: 2. Germline CDR1 reads ENHRY; CDR2 reads SYGVKD.

This clonotype was counted ten times or more. V gene TRBV6-2 or TRBV6-3 combines with J gene TRBJ1-1; 8 bases align to TRBD1. This CDR3 spans 14 amino acids. CDR1 is MNHEY, CDR2 SVGEGT, per germline. Trimming at V came to 5 bases and at J to 0 bases, leaving 2 bases not matched to a gene. The CDR3 DNA reads as TGTGCCAGCAGTGGACAGGGCATGAACACTGAAGCTTTCTTT. Protein product: CASSGQGMNTEAFF.